Below are 20 T cell receptor beta chains sequenced from a single sample in a study of T cell responses to AZD1222 COVID-19 vaccine. The protocol was immunoSEQ multiplex PCR, while the TCRdb copy is restricted to in-frame clones and leaves out a portion. The sample lists tens of thousands of clones; over 75% were seen once. The sample in question was peripheral blood, obtained on day 0 of MenACWY control vaccination. Receptor source: an adult in good health.

The V and J genes are TRBV24-1 and TRBJ1-5, with a weak D call TRBD1 (5 bases). There are 15 residues in the CDR3. V was clipped by 4 bases and J by 9 bases, with 18 bases between them. The V gene's germline CDR1 is KGHDR and CDR2 SFDVKD. CDR3 residues: CATSDTGTAGGPQHF. CDR3 sequence (DNA): TGTGCCACCAGTGACACCGGGACCGCCGGTGGGCCCCAGCATTTT.

This rearrangement joins TRBV19 to TRBJ2-4; TRBD1 matches 9 bases. The length of the CDR3 is 13 residues. Trimming removed 5 bases from V and 6 bases from J; junction bases left unmatched: 2. CDR1 and CDR2 from the germline V gene are LNHDA and SQIVND (reference sequence). The CDR3 sequence is CASSEGQGNIQYF. The CDR3, as DNA: TGTGCCAGTAGTGAGGGACAGGGAAACATTCAGTACTTC. The variable domain in full, with the rest retrieved from reference TRBV19 and TRBJ2-4, is DGGITQSPKYLFRKEGQNVTLSCEQNLNHDAMYWYRQDPGQGLRLIYYSQIVNDFQKGDIAEGYSVSREKKESFPLTVTSAQKNPTAFYLCASSEGQGNIQYFGAGTRLSVL.

The chain couples TRBV19 to TRBJ1-5; D uncertain. The germline V gene has CDR1 LNHDA and CDR2 SQIVND (reference sequence). The CDR3 length is 15 residues. V lost 3 bases, J lost 7 bases, and 16 bases lay in between. The CDR3 is CASSMARDQGQPQHF. DNA of the CDR3: TGTGCCAGTAGTATGGCCCGGGATCAAGGCCAGCCCCAGCATTTT.

The chain links TRBV4-3 to TRBJ1-1; D gene uncertain. V was cut by 0 bases and J by 1 base, with 6 bases left in between. CDR1 is LGHNA, CDR2 YSLEER, per germline. The CDR3 totals 14 residues. CDR3 nucleotides: TGCGCCAGCAGCCAAGATAGAGGGAACACTGAAGCTTTCTTT. Translated, it gives CASSQDRGNTEAFF.

The rearrangement joins TRBV4-1 to TRBJ1-4, with no clear D. CDR1 is MGHRA and CDR2 is YSYEKL in the germline V gene. The CDR3 consists of 16 residues. The germline V and J ends were trimmed by 4 bases and 3 bases, with 15 bases remaining between them. Here the CDR3 reads CASSPDGLSSNEKLFF. The CDR3 DNA sequence: TGCGCCAGCAGCCCAGACGGTTTATCGTCTAATGAAAAACTGTTTTTT.

This clone has a single count. This chain uses TRBV15 with TRBJ2-3; 10 bases are shared with TRBD2. CDR3 length: 15 residues. The junction had 1 base not matched to a gene; V was cut back by 2 bases and J by 2 bases. CDR1 and CDR2 from the germline V gene are LNHNV and YYDKDF (reference sequence). CDR3 DNA sequence: TGTGCCACCAGCAGACTAGCGGGAGACACAGATACGCAGTATTTT. Translation gives CATSRLAGDTDTQYF.

The rearrangement uses TRBV3-1 (or the pseudogene TRBV3-2) and TRBJ2-3; 7 bases map to TRBD2. V gave up 4 bases and J gave up 5 bases; unmatched junction bases: 6. This CDR3 is 14 amino acids long. CDR1 and CDR2 (germline): LGHDT, YNNKEL (reference sequence). The CDR3 loop is CASSPTSALDTQYF. The CDR3 DNA is TGTGCCAGCAGCCCCACTAGCGCCTTAGATACGCAGTATTTT.

V usage is TRBV19 and J usage is TRBJ1-6; 8 nucleotides agree with TRBD1. The trim removed 3 bases at V and 9 bases at J, leaving 7 bases unmatched. In germline, CDR1 is LNHDA, CDR2 SQIVND (reference sequence). The CDR3 runs 15 residues. The CDR3 DNA sequence: TGTGCCAGTAGTATGGGACAGGCAACCATTTCACCCCTCCACTTT. Protein: CASSMGQATISPLHF.

This chain links TRBV11-2 with TRBJ2-7; D is ambiguous. Germline V gene sequence: CDR1 SGHAT, CDR2 FQNNGV. The CDR3 is 11 amino acids. The V end was cut by 6 bases, the J end by 5 bases, with 8 bases between. Here the CDR3 reads CASSSGNEQYF. The CDR3 nucleotides read TGTGCCAGCAGTTCAGGAAACGAGCAGTACTTC.

Only one count was recorded for this clone. V is TRBV2 and J is TRBJ2-2, with D hard to call. Trimming shortened V by 4 bases and J by 1 base, and 4 bases separated the two germline ends. CDR3 length equals 13 residues. Germline loops: CDR1 SNHLY, CDR2 FYNNEI. CDR3 nucleotide sequence: TGTGCCAGCAGTGTAGGGAACACCGGGGAGCTGTTTTTT. It yields the protein CASSVGNTGELFF.

V and J are TRBV7-9 and TRBJ1-5, with D tentatively TRBD1 (5 bases). The V end was cut by 4 bases, the J end by 7 bases, with 14 bases between. CDR3 size: 14 residues. Per the germline V gene, CDR1 is SEHNR and CDR2 is FQNEAQ (reference sequence). CDR3 loop: CASSSQGVWQPQHF. The CDR3 nucleotides are TGTGCCAGCAGCTCCCAGGGAGTTTGGCAGCCCCAGCATTTT.

The chain joins TRBV2 to TRBJ2-7, with D possibly matching TRBD1 (5 bases). Per germline, CDR1 SNHLY and CDR2 FYNNEI. The CDR3 has 15 amino acids. V lost 3 bases and J lost 2, with 14 bases in between. The CDR3, as DNA: TGTGCCAGCAGTGAGGGCAGGGCCAAGACCTACGAGCAGTACTTC. Protein product: CASSEGRAKTYEQYF.

J is TRBJ1-3 and V is TRBV5-4; possible D gene TRBD1, 6 bases. The CDR3 spans 15 residues. From germline, CDR1 is SGHNT and CDR2 YYREEE (reference sequence). V gave up 4 bases and J gave up 4 bases, with 15 bases separating them. The CDR3 loop reads CASSPTGAAGNTIYF. In nucleotides, the CDR3 is TGTGCCAGCAGCCCGACGGGGGCGGCAGGAAACACCATATATTTT. Based on the CDR3 plus reference TRBV5-4 and TRBJ1-3, the full variable domain is ETGVTQSPTHLIKTRGQQVTLRCSSQSGHNTVSWYQQALGQGPQFIFQYYREEENGRGNFPPRFSGLQFPNYSSELNVNALELDDSALYLCASSPTGAAGNTIYFGEGSWLTVV.

This chain uses TRBV19 with TRBJ2-7, with 7 bases aligning to TRBD1. The trim removed 4 bases at V and 4 bases at J, leaving 7 bases unmatched. Germline CDR1 and CDR2: LNHDA and SQIVND (reference sequence). The CDR3 sequence is 14 residues long. The CDR3 loop is CASSRTGSGYEQYF. The CDR3 DNA reads as TGTGCCAGTAGTAGGACAGGATCAGGATACGAGCAGTACTTC.

This clone was picked up a small number of times. V gene TRBV6-2 or TRBV6-3 combines with J gene TRBJ1-1; D possibly corresponds to TRBD1 (5 bases). Trimming stripped 0 bases from V and 6 bases from J, with 11 bases between. This CDR3 comprises 14 residues. Germline CDR1 MNHEY, CDR2 SVGEGT. The CDR3 DNA is TGTGCCAGCAGTTACTCGAAGGCAGGGTCTGAAGCTTTCTTT. Its translation: CASSYSKAGSEAFF.

This clone was recorded only once. The chain uses TRBV6-5 and TRBJ2-7, with 8 bases identical to TRBD1. The CDR3 runs 15 residues. After removal of 2 bases from V and 3 bases from J, the junction contained 6 bases not matched to a gene. Germline V gene sequence: CDR1 MNHEY, CDR2 SVGAGI. The DNA for the CDR3 is TGTGCCAGCAGTTACCGAGTGGACAGGGTCTACGAGCAGTACTTC. Amino acids: CASSYRVDRVYEQYF.

V gene TRBV4-1 combines with J gene TRBJ2-7; D is unresolved. Trimming cost V 4 bases and J 0 bases, with 13 bases left between them. CDR3 length: 15 residues. From germline, CDR1 is MGHRA and CDR2 YSYEKL. CDR3 sequence reads: CASSRTVSSSYEQYF. Here the CDR3 DNA reads TGCGCCAGCAGCCGGACCGTGAGTAGCTCCTACGAGCAGTACTTC.

This chain links TRBV18 with TRBJ2-2; TRBD1 matches 7 bases. Germline CDR1 KGHSH, CDR2 LQKENI. The CDR3 runs to 15 residues. With V trimmed by 4 bases and J by 2 bases, 4 bases remained unmatched. The CDR3: CASSQTGINTGELFF. DNA for the CDR3: TGTGCCAGCTCACAGACAGGGATCAACACCGGGGAGCTGTTTTTT.

This clone was seen only a few times. This rearrangement joins TRBV5-6 to TRBJ1-2; D is ambiguous. CDR1 SGHDT and CDR2 YYEEEE come from the germline V gene. V lost 2 bases, J lost 7 bases, and 18 bases lay in between. This CDR3 is built from 15 residues. CDR3 in amino acids: CASSFGFFASSGYTF. The CDR3 region has the DNA TGTGCCAGCAGCTTTGGATTCTTCGCTTCAAGTGGCTACACCTTC. Together with reference TRBV5-6 and TRBJ1-2, the CDR3 gives the full variable domain: DAGVTQSPTHLIKTRGQQVTLRCSPKSGHDTVSWYQQALGQGPQFIFQYYEEEERQRGNFPDRFSGHQFPNYSSELNVNALLLGDSALYLCASSFGFFASSGYTFGSGTRLTVV.

V gene TRBV5-1 combines with J gene TRBJ1-2; 7 nucleotides match TRBD1. V trimming: 3 bases; J trimming: 7 bases; junction bases outside the gene matches: 3. This CDR3 comprises 12 residues. Germline-derived CDR1 and CDR2 are SGHRS and YFSETQ. This CDR3 is CASSSRTGGYTF. The DNA for the CDR3 is TGCGCCAGCAGCTCGAGGACAGGTGGCTACACCTTC.